This TCR beta chain was found in a study of T cell responses to AZD1222 COVID-19 vaccine. Study-level points and caveats: Sampling that yielded the repertoires occurred only after the peak T cell response.

TCRdb keeps only in-frame clones here, not all; method: immunoSEQ multiplex PCR. The sample lists about 130,000 clones; around 89% were seen once. The CDR3 consists of 12 residues. The V end was cut by 2 bases, the J end by 8 bases, with 9 bases between. Germline CDR1 and CDR2: SGHAT and FQNNGV. Notes on this clone: The antigen is not known.

The clonotype was recovered from an adult in good health. Sample: peripheral blood, taken on day 0 of AZD1222 vaccination. The rearrangement uses TRBV11-2 and TRBJ1-2; D uncertain. The CDR3, as DNA: TGTGCCAGCAGCTTACTGAGGGAGGGCTACACCTTC. Protein: CASSLLREGYTF.